A single sample is the source of the 32 T cell receptor beta chains below, sequenced in a study of T cell responses to AZD1222 COVID-19 vaccine. Profiled with immunoSEQ multiplex PCR; TCRdb holds only in-frame clones, not every one. Among about 37,000 clones listed, 70% to 90% were seen once. Sequencing used peripheral blood, obtained 28 days after the second AZD1222 dose. These receptors all come from an adult who received the AZD1222 COVID-19 vaccine.

This clone was recorded only once. The chain uses TRBV9 and TRBJ2-2, with TRBD1 matching 10 bases. V was pared by 0 bases and J by 4 bases, with 0 bases of the junction left unmatched. Looked up from germline, CDR1 is SGDLS and CDR2 is YYNGEE. The CDR3 contains 15 residues. The CDR3 here is CASSVGTGGTGELFF. The CDR3 coding sequence is TGTGCCAGCAGCGTAGGGACAGGGGGCACCGGGGAGCTGTTTTTT.

The chain carries TRBV3-1 (or the pseudogene TRBV3-2) and TRBJ2-7; 9 nucleotides align to TRBD1. The V gene's germline CDR1 is LGHDT and CDR2 YNNKEL (reference sequence). Trimming cost V 1 base and J 3 bases; bases outside gene matches: 4. CDR3 length: 15 amino acids. For the CDR3, the DNA is TGTGCCAGCAGCCAAGCGGGACAGGGCTTCTACGAGCAGTACTTC. Protein product: CASSQAGQGFYEQYF.

The chain links TRBV2 to TRBJ2-2; possible D gene TRBD1, 6 bases. The CDR3 has 13 residues. The germline V gene has CDR1 SNHLY and CDR2 FYNNEI. The V end was cut by 7 bases, the J end by 3 bases, with 9 bases between. CDR3 amino acids: CASNTGYTGELFF. CDR3 bases: TGTGCCAGCAACACAGGGTACACCGGGGAGCTGTTTTTT. Together with reference TRBV2 and TRBJ2-2, the CDR3 gives the full variable domain: EPEVTQTPSHQVTQMGQEVILRCVPISNHLYFYWYRQILGQKVEFLVSFYNNEISEKSEIFDDQFSVERPDGSNFTLKIRSTKLEDSAMYFCASNTGYTGELFFGEGSRLTVL.

The count of this clone is one. This chain uses TRBV3-1 (or the pseudogene TRBV3-2) with TRBJ1-2, with D possibly matching TRBD1 (6 bases). The germline V and J ends were trimmed by 4 bases and 1 base, with 10 bases remaining between them. The CDR3 loop spans 14 amino acids. Per germline, CDR1 LGHDT and CDR2 YNNKEL (reference sequence). The CDR3 bases are TGTGCCAGCAGCCTGTGGACAGATAACTATGGCTACACCTTC. This encodes CASSLWTDNYGYTF.

The chain employs TRBV14 and TRBJ2-1; 11 bases match TRBD2. This CDR3 region has 18 residues. The V segment lost 0 bases and the J segment 6 bases; nucleotides outside the gene matches: 10. Per the germline V gene, CDR1 is SGHDN and CDR2 is FVKESK. In DNA form, the CDR3 reads TGTGCCAGCAGCCAAGAAAGGGTAGCGGGGGGGCAGAGCAATGAGCAGTTCTTC. This codes for CASSQERVAGGQSNEQFF.

The chain recombines TRBV7-2 with TRBJ1-2; no reliable D call. Germline-derived CDR1 and CDR2 are SGHTA and FQGNSA. V lost 2 bases to trimming and J lost 8 bases, with 9 bases between them. The CDR3 sequence is 12 residues long. The CDR3 coding sequence is TGTGCCAGCAGCTTAATGGTAGAGGGCTACACCTTC. This sequence encodes CASSLMVEGYTF.

This rearrangement joins TRBV5-4 to TRBJ1-3, with D possibly matching TRBD1 (5 bases). Germline CDR1 SGHNT, CDR2 YYREEE (reference sequence). CDR3 size: 16 residues. V lost 3 bases to trimming and J lost 6 bases, with 19 bases between them. As DNA, the CDR3 is TGTGCCAGCAGCTGGGGGGGGAGTGGAGGACTAAACACCATATATTTT. Protein product: CASSWGGSGGLNTIYF.

V gene TRBV7-9 combines with J gene TRBJ1-1; a possible D gene is TRBD1 (6 bases). Germline CDR1 is SEHNR and CDR2 is FQNEAQ (reference sequence). The CDR3 extends over 15 amino acids. V lost 1 base and J lost 7, with 16 bases in between. DNA of the CDR3: TGTGCCAGCAGCTTAGATGGTGGGGGGCTTGGTGAAGCTTTCTTT. Translating it yields CASSLDGGGLGEAFF.

The chain couples TRBV5-1 to TRBJ2-3; D uncertain. The length of the CDR3 is 15 residues. Germline loops: CDR1 SGHRS, CDR2 YFSETQ. The V gene lost 0 bases and the J gene lost 4 bases, with 12 bases spanning the gap. The CDR3 DNA reads as TGCGCCAGCAGCTTGGATGGGTCAAGTGCAGATACGCAGTATTTT. It encodes CASSLDGSSADTQYF.

The rearrangement uses TRBV12-5 and TRBJ1-2; tentatively, D is TRBD1 (5 bases). Per the germline V gene, CDR1 is LGHNT and CDR2 is FRNRAP. The CDR3 has 13 residues. V was shortened by 3 bases and J by 5 bases, with 10 bases between the two germline ends. Here the CDR3 reads CASGLAGSYGYTF. The CDR3 DNA follows: TGTGCTAGTGGTTTAGCAGGGTCGTATGGCTACACCTTC.

The chain combines TRBV5-1 with TRBJ2-2; 8 bases match TRBD1. V trimming: 0 bases; J trimming: 5 bases; junction bases outside the gene matches: 9. Germline-derived CDR1 and CDR2 are SGHRS and YFSETQ. This CDR3 is built from 17 residues. DNA for the CDR3: TGCGCCAGCAGCTTGGATAGACAGGGGATGAGGACCGGGGAGCTGTTTTTT. This gives the protein CASSLDRQGMRTGELFF.

This clone came up once. This chain uses TRBV3-1 (or the pseudogene TRBV3-2) with TRBJ2-6, with 7 bases matching TRBD1. The CDR3 covers 17 residues. The trim removed 1 base at V and 2 bases at J, leaving 5 bases unmatched. Looked up from germline, CDR1 is LGHDT and CDR2 is YNNKEL (reference sequence). DNA for the CDR3: TGTGCCAGCAGCCAAGGACAGGGAATGGCTGGGGCCAACGTCCTGACTTTC. Its protein product is CASSQGQGMAGANVLTF.

V usage is TRBV7-9 and J usage is TRBJ1-5; possibly TRBD1 for D (6 bases). Germline V CDR1 and CDR2: SEHNR, FQNEAQ (reference sequence). Between the trimmed V and J ends, which lost 8 bases and 3 bases, there was a span of 11 bases. CDR3 length: 13 residues. The CDR3 is CASGRDNNQPQHF. The CDR3 nucleotides read TGTGCCAGCGGCCGGGACAACAATCAGCCCCAGCATTTT. Based on the CDR3 plus reference TRBV7-9 and TRBJ1-5, the full variable domain is DTGVSQNPRHKITKRGQNVTFRCDPISEHNRLYWYRQTLGQGPEFLTYFQNEAQLEKSRLLSDRFSAERPKGSFSTLEIQRTEQGDSAMYLCASGRDNNQPQHFGDGTRLSIL.

The chain combines TRBV5-5 with TRBJ2-7, with 12 bases fitting TRBD2. Trimming at V came to 2 bases and at J to 3 bases, leaving 9 bases not matched to a gene. The CDR3 is 17 residues long. Germline loops: CDR1 SGHKS, CDR2 YYEKEE (reference sequence). The CDR3 sequence is CASSFGPSSGRDYEQYF. CDR3 nucleotide sequence: TGTGCCAGCAGCTTTGGACCCTCTAGCGGGAGGGACTACGAGCAGTACTTC.

This clone was observed a single time. Different DNA sequences within this sample yield the same CDR3. This chain joins TRBV5-1 and TRBJ1-3, with D unclear. Germline CDR1 and CDR2: SGHRS and YFSETQ. V was shortened by 0 bases and J by 0 bases, with 4 bases between the two germline ends. The CDR3 contains 14 residues. For the CDR3, the DNA is TGCGCCAGCAGCTTGGGAGGCTCTGGAAACACCATATATTTT. Translation: CASSLGGSGNTIYF.

The DNA for the CDR3 is TGTGCCTTACAGTCAACTGGGCTCCGGTTAGAAAAACTGTTTTTT. Translation gives CALQSTGLRLEKLFF. The chain uses TRBV30 and TRBJ1-4; no definite D call. The CDR3 runs to 15 residues. Germline-derived CDR1 and CDR2 are GTSNPN and SVGIG (reference sequence). V lost 7 bases and J lost 8, with 23 bases in between. Filled out from reference TRBV30 and TRBJ1-4, the complete variable domain reads SQTIHQWPATLVQPVGSPLSLECTVEGTSNPNLYWYRQAAGRGLQLLFYSVGIGQISSEVPQNLSASRPQDRQFILSSKKLLLSDSGFYLCALQSTGLRLEKLFFGSGTQLSVL.

In this sample, this clone turned up a few times. The chain carries TRBV15 and TRBJ1-2; D call uncertain. The CDR3 totals 17 residues. The V end was cut by 0 bases, the J end by 5 bases, with 19 bases between. Germline V gene lookup returns CDR1 LNHNV and CDR2 YYDKDF (reference sequence). For the CDR3, the DNA is TGTGCCACCAGCAGAGATTTGGCTTCTCGGGCGGGGTATGGCTACACCTTC. Amino acids: CATSRDLASRAGYGYTF.

The rearrangement links TRBV19 to TRBJ1-2; possible D gene TRBD1, 6 bases. Germline assignment: CDR1 LNHDA and CDR2 SQIVND (reference sequence). Trimming took 2 bases from V and 7 from J, leaving 11 bases between them. The CDR3 is made up of 13 amino acids. The CDR3 sequence: CASSISGDRGYTF. The CDR3 region has the DNA TGTGCCAGTAGTATATCAGGGGATCGTGGCTACACCTTC.

This chain connects TRBV5-1 to TRBJ1-2, with 8 bases matching TRBD1. CDR3 length: 17 residues. Per germline, CDR1 SGHRS and CDR2 YFSETQ. Germline trimming cut 1 base from V and 4 bases from J; bases unmatched to any gene: 12. In nucleotides, the CDR3 is TGCGCCAGCAGCTTGTCCGGGACAGGACCATCCCTCTATGGCTACACCTTC. Amino acids: CASSLSGTGPSLYGYTF.

This chain joins TRBV11-2 and TRBJ2-1; D is possibly TRBD2 (5 bases). V lost 2 bases and J 6 bases, leaving 8 bases between the germline ends. The CDR3 is 13 amino acids. CDR1 is SGHAT and CDR2 is FQNNGV in the germline V gene. CDR3 sequence reads: CASSLPSFNEQFF. The CDR3 nucleotides are TGTGCCAGCAGCTTACCTAGCTTCAATGAGCAGTTCTTC.

This clone came up once. CDR3 residues: CASSLQGGAFF. Written as DNA, the CDR3 is TGTGCCAGCAGTTTGCAGGGGGGAGCTTTCTTT. V gene TRBV6-2 or TRBV6-3 combines with J gene TRBJ1-1; 7 bases align to TRBD1. From germline, CDR1 is MNHEY and CDR2 SVGEGT. J gave up 10 bases and V 4 bases, and 3 bases lay outside the gene matches. The CDR3 covers 11 residues.

This chain uses TRBV19 with TRBJ2-7; 7 bases agree with TRBD1. In germline, CDR1 is LNHDA, CDR2 SQIVND (reference sequence). J gave up 7 bases and V 3 bases, and 18 bases lay outside the gene matches. The CDR3 spans 17 residues. The CDR3 region is CASSMGKGARNLGEQYF. In DNA form, the CDR3 reads TGTGCCAGTAGTATGGGTAAGGGGGCGCGTAATTTGGGTGAGCAGTACTTC. Together with reference TRBV19 and TRBJ2-7, the CDR3 gives the full variable domain: DGGITQSPKYLFRKEGQNVTLSCEQNLNHDAMYWYRQDPGQGLRLIYYSQIVNDFQKGDIAEGYSVSREKKESFPLTVTSAQKNPTAFYLCASSMGKGARNLGEQYFGPGTRLTVT.

V usage is TRBV6-5 and J usage is TRBJ2-1, with 10 bases lining up with TRBD2. Germline V lookup: CDR1 MNHEY, CDR2 SVGAGI. J lost 7 bases, V lost 6 bases, and 6 bases had no gene match. The CDR3 spans 14 residues. The CDR3 coding sequence is TGTGCCAGCAGGCTAGCGGGAGCGGGGAATGAGCAGTTCTTC. It codes for CASRLAGAGNEQFF.

V usage is TRBV2 and J usage is TRBJ2-5; TRBD2 matches 7 bases. In germline, CDR1 is SNHLY, CDR2 FYNNEI. This CDR3 is 16 amino acids long. V lost 7 bases and J lost 3; bases outside the gene matches: 14. In DNA form, the CDR3 reads TGTGCCAGCAACACCAACGGCGCGGGAGCAAAAGAGACCCAGTACTTC. Translated, it gives CASNTNGAGAKETQYF.

The CDR3 DNA sequence: TGCGCCAGCAGCCAACTAGCGGGAGCGGGCAATGAGCAGTTCTTC. It translates to CASSQLAGAGNEQFF. V is TRBV4-1 and J is TRBJ2-1, with TRBD2 matching 10 bases. V lost 2 bases to trimming and J lost 6 bases; unmatched junction nucleotides: 4. Germline lookup yields CDR1 MGHRA and CDR2 YSYEKL. CDR3 length: 15 amino acids.

The J gene is TRBJ2-1, the V gene TRBV28; D may be TRBD1 or TRBD2 (5 bases each). Looked up from germline, CDR1 is MDHEN and CDR2 is SYDVKM. The length of the CDR3 is 17 residues. Trimming left V 10 bases short and J 1 base short, with 23 bases between. The DNA for the CDR3 is TGTGCCACCCACCCGTCCGGGACCGCCTTATCCTACAATGAGCAGTTCTTC. Its translation: CATHPSGTALSYNEQFF.

This sequence joins TRBV11-3 and TRBJ2-1; D is perhaps TRBD2 (5 bases). The V gene lost 3 bases and the J gene lost 2 bases, with 20 bases spanning the gap. Per germline, CDR1 SGHNT and CDR2 YENEEA. The CDR3 covers 18 residues. The CDR3 spells CASSLGTSVPGTYNEQFF. In nucleotides, the CDR3 is TGTGCCAGCAGCTTGGGCACAAGCGTCCCGGGGACCTACAATGAGCAGTTCTTC. The variable domain in full, with the rest retrieved from reference TRBV11-3 and TRBJ2-1, is EAGVVQSPRYKIIEKKQPVAFWCNPISGHNTLYWYLQNLGQGPELLIRYENEEAVDDSQLPKDRFSAERLKGVDSTLKIQPAELGDSAVYLCASSLGTSVPGTYNEQFFGPGTRLTVL.

The chain is built from TRBV10-3 and TRBJ2-7; D possibly corresponds to TRBD2 (6 bases). This CDR3 is 16 amino acids long. Trimming left V 0 bases short and J 2 bases short, with 14 bases between. Germline lookup yields CDR1 ENHRY and CDR2 SYGVKD. DNA of the CDR3: TGTGCCATCAGTGAGTCGGAGGGGACGGGAGCCTACGAGCAGTACTTC. This translates into CAISESEGTGAYEQYF.

The V and J genes are TRBV4-2 and TRBJ2-7; a weak D match, TRBD2 (5 bases). The ends were cut back, 0 bases at V and 5 bases at J, with 8 bases in the middle. Germline values: CDR1 LGHNA, CDR2 YNFKEQ. The CDR3 runs 13 residues. The CDR3 loop reads CASSQDSVHEQYF. The CDR3 bases are TGTGCCAGCAGCCAAGATAGCGTCCACGAGCAGTACTTC.

J is TRBJ2-2 and V is TRBV2; D might be TRBD2 (5 bases). Per germline, CDR1 SNHLY and CDR2 FYNNEI. V was pared by 7 bases and J by 6 bases, with 15 bases between. The CDR3 sequence is 14 residues long. In DNA, the CDR3 is TGTGCCAGCAACTCCGGACTGGTGTCCGGGGAGCTGTTTTTT. It is translated as CASNSGLVSGELFF.

The rearrangement links TRBV2 to TRBJ2-2; 8 bases match TRBD2. Germline V lookup: CDR1 SNHLY, CDR2 FYNNEI. The CDR3 is 15 amino acids. J was trimmed by 1 base and V by 6 bases; bases with no gene match: 4. As DNA, the CDR3 is TGTGCCAGCAGACCGGGGGGGCTGAACACCGGGGAGCTGTTTTTT. This sequence encodes CASRPGGLNTGELFF.

The J gene is TRBJ2-3, the V gene TRBV5-1, with no clear D. Trimming left V 0 bases short and J 2 bases short, with 10 bases between. From germline, CDR1 is SGHRS and CDR2 YFSETQ. The CDR3 length is 15 residues. In DNA, the CDR3 is TGCGCCAGCAGCTTGGATCTAGGATCCACAGATACGCAGTATTTT. Its translation: CASSLDLGSTDTQYF. The complete variable domain, with remaining parts taken from reference TRBV5-1 and TRBJ2-3, reads KAGVTQTPRYLIKTRGQQVTLSCSPISGHRSVSWYQQTPGQGLQFLFEYFSETQRNKGNFPGRFSGRQFSNSRSEMNVSTLELGDSALYLCASSLDLGSTDTQYFGPGTRLTVL.